The text below deals with one TCR beta chain. Its antigen is as yet unknown. Time point here: baseline, week 1 (first vaccination visit). Treatment here: pre-vaccination baseline after standard-of-care therapy. Diagnosis in the donors showed new WHO grade 3 or 4 astrocytomas that were IDH1-mutant and ATRX-lost. TCRdb's table, derived via immunoSEQ multiplex PCR, lists solely in-frame clones and lacks some. Among 75,000 to 100,000 clones listed, 85% to 90% were seen once. The V and J ends lost 5 bases and 4 bases respectively, with 20 bases between them. The CDR3 is made up of 16 amino acids. CDR1 and CDR2 from the germline V gene are SGHVS and FQNEAQ. The record originates from a study of a mutant IDH1 vaccine in newly diagnosed glioma. Study-wide background: Treated patients, approximately 62% male and roughly 40% female, averaged around 40 years of age. Antecedent treatment encompassed radiotherapy, temozolomide, or their combination; the majority received both. Regarding the study as a whole: It was about 95% of patients that developed vaccine-induced immune responses.

Material: PBMCs, obtained from a glioma patient treated with radiotherapy, temozolomide or both. This TCR was sampled from a woman in her forties or fifties with glioma. V is TRBV7-8 and J is TRBJ1-2; no clear D gene. CDR3: CASSPNGEQAFYGYTF. The CDR3 nucleotides read TGTGCCAGCAGCCCCAATGGAGAGCAGGCCTTCTATGGCTACACCTTC.